The 30 T cell receptor beta chains listed next were all sequenced from one sample in a study of radiotherapy plus CTLA-4 blockade in lung cancer. Clones were read by immunoSEQ multiplex PCR, and TCRdb kept only the in-frame ones, dropping some. The sample holds about 66,000 clones, about four fifths seen once. Sequencing was performed on peripheral blood, taken from a patient treated with radiotherapy plus ipilimumab. Receptors originate from a human donor with non-small cell lung cancer who had a partial response to radiotherapy plus ipilimumab.

This clone was seen more than once but under ten times. The chain has TRBV7-9 and TRBJ2-1; no firm D call. CDR3 length: 17 amino acids. Trimming left V 6 bases short and J 2 bases short, with 20 bases between. Germline V CDR1 and CDR2: SEHNR, FQNEAQ (reference sequence). The CDR3, as DNA: TGTGCCAGCAGTTCCCGTTTCGGCCTTGACACCTACAATGAGCAGTTCTTC. Translating it yields CASSSRFGLDTYNEQFF.

The rearrangement uses TRBV29-1 and TRBJ2-7, with D possibly being TRBD2 (5 bases). The CDR3 consists of 12 residues. Trimming left V 7 bases short and J 3 bases short, with 13 bases between. Germline CDR1 SQVTM, CDR2 ANQGSEA. The CDR3 loop reads CSARGSYYEQYF. For the CDR3, the DNA is TGCAGCGCCCGAGGGTCCTACTACGAGCAGTACTTC.

This rearrangement joins TRBV19 to TRBJ2-2; 10 bases line up with TRBD2. The V gene's germline CDR1 is LNHDA and CDR2 SQIVND (reference sequence). V was pared by 7 bases and J by 5 bases, with 10 bases of the junction left unmatched. The CDR3 consists of 16 residues. For the CDR3, the DNA is TGTGCCAGTACCTCCCTAACTAGCGGGAAGACCGGGGAGCTGTTTTTT. Translated, it gives CASTSLTSGKTGELFF.

This clone was found a few times. CDR3 in amino acids: CASSYGLAGGGTDTQYF. The CDR3, as DNA: TGTGCCAGCAGCTATGGACTAGCGGGAGGGGGAACAGATACGCAGTATTTT. The chain carries TRBV7-3 and TRBJ2-3, with 15 nucleotides matching TRBD2. Germline loops: CDR1 SGHTA, CDR2 FQGTGA. The V and J ends lost 4 bases and 3 bases, in that order; junction bases with no gene match: 5. This CDR3 is built from 17 residues.

This rearrangement joins TRBV10-3 to TRBJ2-5, with 8 bases that match TRBD2. Unmatched junction bases numbered 5, after V lost 0 bases and J lost 5 bases. Germline values: CDR1 ENHRY, CDR2 SYGVKD. The CDR3 is 15 amino acids. The CDR3 protein is CAISESEREMETQYF. CDR3 DNA: TGTGCCATCAGTGAGTCGGAGCGGGAGATGGAGACCCAGTACTTC.

This chain uses TRBV5-4 with TRBJ2-7; TRBD2 matches at 9 bases. The length of the CDR3 is 14 residues. CDR1 is SGHNT and CDR2 is YYREEE in the germline V gene (reference sequence). The junction had 7 bases not matched to a gene; V was cut back by 4 bases and J by 5 bases. This chain's CDR3 is CASSRAGGIDEQYF. The CDR3 DNA reads TGTGCCAGCAGCCGAGCGGGAGGTATCGACGAGCAGTACTTC.

The chain uses TRBV10-2 and TRBJ2-5; tentatively, D is TRBD1 (8 bases). Deletions cut 7 bases from V and 5 bases from J, with 14 bases between. From germline, CDR1 is WSHSY and CDR2 SAAADI. CDR3 length equals 13 residues. The CDR3 DNA reads as TGCGCCAGCACCGGACAGGGAGGGGAGACCCAGTACTTC. This translates into CASTGQGGETQYF.

This chain links TRBV28 with TRBJ2-7; TRBD1 agrees at 9 bases. In germline, CDR1 is MDHEN, CDR2 SYDVKM. V shed 7 bases and J 0 bases; nucleotides not matched to a gene: 7. The CDR3 has 15 amino acids. CDR3 region: CASIARDRDSYEQYF. The CDR3 bases are TGTGCCAGCATCGCCCGGGACAGGGACTCCTACGAGCAGTACTTC. The full variable domain, rest sourced from reference TRBV28 and TRBJ2-7, is DVKVTQSSRYLVKRTGEKVFLECVQDMDHENMFWYRQDPGLGLRLIYFSYDVKMKEKGDIPEGYSVSREKKERFSLILESASTNQTSMYLCASIARDRDSYEQYFGPGTRLTVT.

This chain links TRBV30 with TRBJ2-1; 8 nucleotides agree with TRBD2. Per the germline V gene, CDR1 is GTSNPN and CDR2 is SVGIG (reference sequence). The V gene end was trimmed by 0 bases and the J gene end by 3 bases; junction bases not matched to a gene: 10. CDR3 length equals 17 residues. Here the CDR3 DNA reads TGTGCCTGGAGTGTTACGTCTAGCGGGCACTTCTACAATGAGCAGTTCTTC. This translates into CAWSVTSSGHFYNEQFF.

The genes are TRBV6-5 and TRBJ1-1; D possibly corresponds to TRBD1 (5 bases). Germline values: CDR1 MNHEY, CDR2 SVGAGI. CDR3 size: 14 residues. V was trimmed by 7 bases and J by 5 bases, leaving 17 bases between them. CDR3 DNA sequence: TGTGCCAGCACTCCCGGTGGGAGGGGTACTGAAGCTTTCTTT. It yields the protein CASTPGGRGTEAFF.

This clone was seen a handful of times. The chain has TRBV29-1 and TRBJ2-7; D perhaps matches TRBD1 (5 bases). V was shortened by 4 bases and J by 1 base, with 14 bases between the two germline ends. This CDR3 is 14 amino acids long. The germline V gene encodes CDR1 SQVTM and CDR2 ANQGSEA. For the CDR3, the DNA is TGCAGCGTTGTCCAGCAGGGTCGTTCCTACGAGCAGTACTTC. Translation gives CSVVQQGRSYEQYF.

J is TRBJ2-7 and V is TRBV5-1; 8 nucleotides line up with TRBD2. V shed 4 bases and J 5 bases; nucleotides not matched to a gene: 8. The CDR3 is 14 residues long. In germline, CDR1 is SGHRS, CDR2 YFSETQ. The CDR3: CASSPAGTRNEQYF. The CDR3 DNA follows: TGCGCCAGCAGCCCCGCCGGGACTAGAAACGAGCAGTACTTC. The whole variable domain, remainder taken from reference TRBV5-1 and TRBJ2-7, is KAGVTQTPRYLIKTRGQQVTLSCSPISGHRSVSWYQQTPGQGLQFLFEYFSETQRNKGNFPGRFSGRQFSNSRSEMNVSTLELGDSALYLCASSPAGTRNEQYFGPGTRLTVT.

The V gene is TRBV27, the J gene TRBJ2-1; TRBD2 agrees at 7 bases. This CDR3 has 15 amino acids. CDR1 and CDR2 (germline): MNHEY, SMNVEV (reference sequence). J lost 4 bases, V lost 2 bases, and 5 bases had no gene match. The CDR3 spells CASSLQASGYNEQFF. The DNA of the CDR3 is TGTGCCAGCAGTTTACAGGCTAGCGGTTACAATGAGCAGTTCTTC.

This clone was seen only a few times. V gene TRBV5-1 combines with J gene TRBJ2-1, with 7 bases identical to TRBD1. CDR1 is SGHRS and CDR2 is YFSETQ in the germline V gene. J lost 2 bases, V lost 0 bases, and 8 bases had no gene match. CDR3 length equals 17 residues. Written as DNA, the CDR3 is TGCGCCAGCAGCTTGGCTGTGACAGGGAACCCCTACAATGAGCAGTTCTTC. Amino acid sequence: CASSLAVTGNPYNEQFF.

The chain links TRBV7-9 to TRBJ1-1, with TRBD1 matching over 8 bases. CDR1 is SEHNR and CDR2 is FQNEAQ in the germline V gene (reference sequence). There are 17 residues in the CDR3. J was trimmed by 0 bases and V by 4 bases; bases with no gene match: 10. The CDR3: CASSSSNRGALNTEAFF. CDR3 sequence (DNA): TGTGCCAGCAGCTCCTCTAACAGGGGGGCCCTGAACACTGAAGCTTTCTTT.

V is TRBV7-2 and J is TRBJ2-3; D is uncertain. Between the trimmed V and J ends, which lost 1 base and 4 bases, there was a span of 18 bases. The CDR3 is made up of 17 amino acids. Germline CDR1 SGHTA, CDR2 FQGNSA. CDR3 in amino acids: CASSLESWLERADTQYF. The CDR3 DNA sequence: TGTGCCAGCAGCTTAGAGTCCTGGCTAGAGCGTGCAGATACGCAGTATTTT.

The chain carries TRBV11-2 and TRBJ1-5, with TRBD1 identical over 9 bases. The CDR3 runs to 14 residues. Germline CDR1 is SGHAT and CDR2 is FQNNGV. Losses at the gene ends were 5 bases for V and 7 bases for J; bases not matched to a gene: 6. The CDR3 is CASSVQGARQPQHF. In nucleotides, the CDR3 is TGTGCCAGCAGCGTACAGGGGGCACGCCAGCCCCAGCATTTT.

The chain combines TRBV30 with TRBJ2-7; 7 nucleotides agree with TRBD1. CDR1 and CDR2 (germline): GTSNPN, SVGIG (reference sequence). CDR3 length equals 14 residues. Losses at the gene ends were 2 bases for V and 3 bases for J; bases not matched to a gene: 7. CDR3 bases: TGTGCCTGGAGTAAAACAGGGGCCCTCTACGAGCAGTACTTC. Protein sequence: CAWSKTGALYEQYF.

The rearrangement uses TRBV21-1 and TRBJ1-1; the table's D call, TRBD1, has no DNA check behind it. TRBV21-1 is an annotated pseudogene. The CDR3 has 18 amino acids. The CDR3 protein is CASSKVSGQGTANTEAFF. CDR3 sequence (DNA): TGTGCCAGCAGCAAAGTTTCCGGGCAGGGGACGGCGAACACTGAAGCTTTCTTT.

The CDR3 DNA is TGCGCCAGCAGCTTTTATGGGGGGGAGAACACTGAAGCTTTCTTT. Amino acids: CASSFYGGENTEAFF. This chain joins TRBV5-1 and TRBJ1-1; D possibly corresponds to TRBD1 (5 bases). This CDR3 is 15 amino acids long. V was shortened by 2 bases and J by 1 base, with 12 bases between the two germline ends. Germline V gene lookup returns CDR1 SGHRS and CDR2 YFSETQ.

This chain links TRBV9 with TRBJ2-2; D gene unclear. Trimming cost V 2 bases and J 4 bases, with 12 bases left between them. Per germline, CDR1 SGDLS and CDR2 YYNGEE. This CDR3 has 15 amino acids. CDR3 DNA: TGTGCCAGCAGCGTCCTATCCGGCGGCACCGGGGAGCTGTTTTTT. Amino acid sequence: CASSVLSGGTGELFF.

The chain uses TRBV30 and TRBJ2-7, with 10 nucleotides matching TRBD1. Germline values: CDR1 GTSNPN, CDR2 SVGIG (reference sequence). The CDR3 covers 14 residues. Trimming removed 4 bases from V and 5 bases from J; junction bases left unmatched: 8. The CDR3 DNA reads TGTGCCTGGACCGGGACAGGGGTAGGCGACGAGCAGTACTTC. Amino acid sequence: CAWTGTGVGDEQYF.

This chain connects TRBV4-2 to TRBJ2-1; no firm D call. The CDR3 extends over 14 amino acids. Deletions cut 0 bases from V and 6 bases from J, with 9 bases between. Germline V gene lookup returns CDR1 LGHNA and CDR2 YNFKEQ. This CDR3 reads CASSQESVFNEQFF. The CDR3 DNA follows: TGTGCCAGCAGCCAAGAATCAGTATTCAATGAGCAGTTCTTC.

The chain combines TRBV5-6 with TRBJ2-5; D perhaps matches TRBD1 (6 bases). V lost 2 bases and J 3 bases, leaving 11 bases between the germline ends. The CDR3 has 14 residues. Germline CDR1 is SGHDT and CDR2 is YYEEEE. The CDR3 reads CASSFYRAEETQYF. CDR3 bases: TGTGCCAGCAGCTTCTACAGGGCAGAAGAGACCCAGTACTTC.

This clone was seen more than once but under ten times. The chain couples TRBV10-2 to TRBJ2-7; perhaps TRBD1 as D (5 bases). The CDR3 extends over 12 amino acids. Germline CDR1 WSHSY, CDR2 SAAADI. Trimming took off 6 bases at V and 4 bases at J, with 10 bases between the two ends. The CDR3 DNA sequence: TGCGCCAGCAGACAAGCAGGGTACGAGCAGTACTTC. It yields the protein CASRQAGYEQYF.

V usage is TRBV7-2 and J usage is TRBJ2-5; TRBD1 might be the D (7 bases). The CDR3 is made up of 14 amino acids. V lost 5 bases and J 4 bases, leaving 14 bases between the germline ends. Germline-derived CDR1 and CDR2 are SGHTA and FQGNSA. DNA of the CDR3: TGTGCCAGCAGCCCGCGGAGGGGGCGAGAGACCCAGTACTTC. Its translation: CASSPRRGRETQYF.

V usage is TRBV6-1 and J usage is TRBJ2-7, with D perhaps TRBD2 (5 bases). Germline V lookup: CDR1 MNHNS, CDR2 SASEGT. There are 15 residues in the CDR3. V was pared by 3 bases and J by 6 bases, with 18 bases between. CDR3 amino acids: CASSEGRTTTREQYF. For the CDR3, the DNA is TGTGCCAGCAGTGAGGGCCGGACGACTACTCGCGAGCAGTACTTC.

The chain is built from TRBV7-9 and TRBJ2-1, with 10 bases that match TRBD1. Unmatched junction bases numbered 15, after V lost 6 bases and J lost 4 bases. The germline CDR1 and CDR2 sequences are SEHNR and FQNEAQ (reference sequence). The CDR3 totals 18 residues. In DNA form, the CDR3 reads TGTGCCAGCAGTACCCAGACAGGGGGCCTCCCCGGGTACAATGAGCAGTTCTTC. Translation gives CASSTQTGGLPGYNEQFF.

V gene TRBV2 combines with J gene TRBJ2-7; 10 nucleotides agree with TRBD2. Losses at the gene ends were 4 bases for V and 7 bases for J; bases not matched to a gene: 10. The CDR3 has 15 residues. Germline V gene lookup returns CDR1 SNHLY and CDR2 FYNNEI. CDR3 nucleotide sequence: TGTGCCAGCAGTGCGTTTAGCGGGAGGTTAGGTGAGCAGTACTTC. It encodes CASSAFSGRLGEQYF.

The genes are TRBV5-6 and TRBJ2-7, with 7 bases aligning to TRBD1. The CDR3 contains 15 residues. CDR1 is SGHDT, CDR2 YYEEEE, per germline. J was trimmed by 4 bases and V by 0 bases; bases with no gene match: 7. The CDR3 here is CASSLVAGGTYEQYF. CDR3 nucleotides: TGTGCCAGCAGCTTGGTGGCAGGGGGTACTTACGAGCAGTACTTC.